The source of this TCR beta chain is a study of cytomegalovirus exposure and HLA in healthy donors. Study conclusions and caveats: In most subjects, TCR beta sequences reportedly gave accurate predictions of HLA-A and HLA-B alleles. Some V segments, including TRBV6-2 and TRBV6-3, were excluded as indistinguishable. An analysis done earlier found most TCR beta V segments productive about 87% or about 30% of the time. When analyzed later, a missense DCLRE1C variant was found to be linked to TCR beta V- and J-gene trimming.

This clone appeared a few times. Its target is unknown. Germline V lookup: CDR1 MNHNS, CDR2 SASEGT. CDR3 length: 14 amino acids. With 6 bases removed from V and 0 bases from J, the gap between germline ends came to 11 bases. PCR amplification relied on 60 Vbeta primers (plus 13 Jbeta primers). TCRdb keeps only in-frame clones here, not all; method: immunoSEQ multiplex PCR. The sample records about 200,000 clones, roughly 77% being singletons. This TCR came from a male donor in good health and CMV-seropositive. This sequence joins TRBV6-1 and TRBJ1-1, with D possibly being TRBD1 (6 bases). The source material was PBMCs. Written as DNA, the CDR3 is TGTGCCAGCAGAAGGGACACTATGAACACTGAAGCTTTCTTT. As protein: CASRRDTMNTEAFF.